This TCR beta chain came from a study of neurological immune-mediated disorders. One entry per CDR3 protein, called by TCRdb with MiXCR from the 5' RACE reads. The sample contains around 26,000 distinct CDR3 sequences, approximately 6.6% of which appear only once. This clonotype came up many times. This CDR3 region has 16 residues. CDR1 is DFQATT, CDR2 SNEGSKA, per germline (reference sequence). V was clipped by 5 bases and J by 0 bases; unmatched bases: 13. The sequenced material came from PBMCs. The V call is TRBV20-1, the J call TRBJ2-7; 7 bases match TRBD1. The sequence was obtained from a woman aged 50 to 65 in good health. The CDR3 reads CSAWGSTGQTSYEQYF. CDR3 DNA sequence: TGCAGTGCTTGGGGAAGCACGGGACAGACCTCCTACGAGCAGTACTTC.